This T cell receptor beta chain was observed in a study of human T cells and chemical hapten exposure. The wider study: Patients had diphenylcyclopropenone applied to the scalp weekly throughout the approximately 24-week study.

The table lists this clonotype with a few counts. Its matching antigen is unknown. Findings and limits, study-wide: In the PT1 data, expanded TCR counts showed a positive correlation with patch test score. No change in TCRs above 1 in 1000 frequency was produced by DPC sensitization.

Noted time point: pre-sensitization, week 0. Treatment noted: therapeutic diphenylcyclopropenone sensitization with weekly scalp DPC. CDR3 size: 12 residues. Germline V gene data show CDR1 as SQVTM and CDR2 as ANQGSEA. Trimming left V 6 bases short and J 5 bases short, with 13 bases between. The study used a library that attached unique molecular identifiers to individual cDNA molecules. TCRdb called the RACE reads again in MiXCR, with one record for every CDR3 protein. The repertoire consists of roughly 260,000 distinct CDR3 sequences, with about 9% occurring once and the leading ten covering approximately 2.3%.

The chain joins TRBV29-1 to TRBJ2-5; D is undetermined. The sequence was obtained from a woman aged 40 to 50 with alopecia areata. Some clones in this sample may be carry-over from other donors' samples. Material: whole blood, obtained in connection with sensitization to the hapten diphenylcyclopropenone (DPC). For the CDR3, the DNA is TGCAGCGTCGACGACTTGGGTGAGACCCAGTACTTC. It encodes CSVDDLGETQYF.